This T cell receptor beta chain was identified in a study of blood T cells in healthy people across ages (dated by TCRdb to between 2014 and 2016). The study in broad terms: In model experiments, roughly one uniquely barcoded TCR beta cDNA molecule per two T cells was captured by template switching. The donors were divided into four age groups: young (average approximately 16 years), middle-aged (roughly 42), aged (approximately 64) and long-lived (about 90). The study measured age-related changes in TCR beta repertoire diversity using deep sequencing normalized with unique cDNA molecular identifiers. For two donors (one aged 18 to 30 and one aged 80 or older), the study analyzed two additional independent replicas of 1 million unique cDNA reads from the same blood draw. To avoid experimental bias, donors of different ages were distributed randomly across sequencing lanes. The study at large found these results: Conclusive comparison of naive and antigen-experienced compartments was prevented by the profiling of bulk unsorted PBMCs. Observed TCR beta diversity correlated strongly with the percentage of naive T cells measured by flow cytometry. Compared with the aged group, more naive CD4+ T cells, fewer expanded clones and increased TCR diversity were shown by the long-lived group, suggesting age selection. As age increased, observed TCR beta diversity per million T cells dropped in a roughly linear way, and a significant reduction was already evident by age 40. Estimates of total diversity based on one million sequenced T cells were regarded as lower bounds and as underestimates. Donor CMV infection status was unknown, potentially confounding age-related changes in expanded clonotypes.

Inclusive of the bounding cysteine and phenylalanine, the CDR3 is 14 residues long. Just CDR3 DNA is preserved here, 42 bases in frame from base 1. The germline V gene sets CDR1 to SGHRS and CDR2 to YFSETQ. At the junction V is shortened by 4 bases and J by 7 bases, with 17 bases in between. The library was built by means of 5' RACE. TCRdb lists the instrument as Illumina HiSeq 2500. The second PCR ran for about 7 to 11 cycles and used a J-beta primer mix along with a sample-barcoded 5' primer. A unique molecular identifier was introduced onto each TCR beta cDNA molecule by a template-switch 5' adaptor carrying 12 random nucleotides. Each sample yielded at least 2.5 million CDR3-containing paired-end reads. First-strand cDNA was synthesized from all RNA with the Mint cDNA synthesis kit, primed by a TRBC-specific oligonucleotide. All cDNA was treated with uracil-DNA glycosylase and then went through a first 18-cycle PCR with the universal primers M1SS and BC2_uni_R. The authors' analysis ran thus. Each sample was normalized by randomly selecting 1 million high-quality reads, each carrying a distinct molecular identifier. Reads sharing molecular identifiers were discarded rather than binned into consensus sequences. MiTCR, with a Q25 quality threshold and the strictest error-elimination algorithm, was used for CDR3 identification, clonotype clustering and error correction. A nonparametric unseen species model with Euler transformation was used to estimate lower-bound total TCR beta diversity. TCRdb reran the public reads through fastp at Q25 and MiXCR, keeping productive beta chains. Rows merge per CDR3 protein into single entries with the most common DNA and genes. The V and J calls come from TCRdb's annotation, not from the publication. For this sample the table gives about 780,000 distinct CDR3 sequences, of which under 80% were detected only once. The ten largest clones take up about 27% of the sample.

Comment on this clonotype: Which antigen it targets is not known. No per-base quality is available; no much larger clone lies one base away.

Systemically healthy Caucasian individuals from Russia, 39 in total and aged roughly 6 to 90 years, were included as donors. About 9.1 milliliters of peripheral blood were collected from each donor into EDTA-treated Vacutainer tubes. Ficoll-Paque density-gradient centrifugation was used to isolate PBMCs, with at least 6.5 million per sample. Total RNA, at least 6 micrograms per sample, was extracted from PBMCs with Trizol reagent. For every donor, an aliquot of PBMCs went through flow cytometry to measure the percentages of naive CD45RAhigh/CD27high T cells. This sequence originates from a man aged 30-40 years in good health. The rearranged segments are TRBV5-1 and TRBJ2-5, with TRBD2 perhaps the D gene, on 5 matching bases. The material sequenced was blood. The CDR3 protein sequence reads: CASSATLGGGTQYF. The DNA sequence is as follows: TGCGCCAGCAGCGCGACACTAGGCGGTGGGACCCAGTACTTC.